Listed below are T cell receptor beta chains from one sample, sequenced in a study of cytomegalovirus exposure and HLA in healthy donors. Sequencing used immunoSEQ multiplex PCR; TCRdb keeps in-frame clones, though not all of them. The sample has about 120,000 clones; over 70% are singletons. Sample: PBMCs. These receptors were obtained from a woman under 30 in good health and CMV-seronegative. CDR3s include the opening cysteine and the closing phenylalanine or tryptophan. The order of the fields is D gene, J gene, clone size, V gene, CDR3 protein, CDR3 DNA. The D gene is left open where the match is weak. The size field is filled for only some rows; it gives once, few, many or a size class.

- TRBJ2-7 - TRBV2 CASSVGQGSYEQYF TGTGCCAGCAGTGTCGGGCAGGGATCCTACGAGCAGTACTTC
TRBD1 TRBJ2-7 few TRBV14 CASSFRDRYYEQYF TGTGCCAGCAGCTTCCGGGACAGGTACTACGAGCAGTACTTC
TRBD1 TRBJ1-2 once TRBV18 CASSPGRTGHGYTF TGTGCCAGCTCACCGGGTCGGACAGGGCATGGCTACACCTTC
- TRBJ2-7 - TRBV2 CASSEALRPPRHEQYF TGTGCCAGCAGTGAAGCGCTTCGCCCCCCGCGGCACGAGCAGTACTTC
- TRBJ1-5 - TRBV4-1 CASSQVAGNNQPQHF TGCGCCAGCAGCCAAGTAGCCGGGAACAATCAGCCCCAGCATTTT
- TRBJ2-5 - TRBV29-1 CSVEEGLQETQYF TGCAGCGTTGAAGAGGGCCTCCAAGAGACCCAGTACTTC
TRBD1 TRBJ1-4 few TRBV30 CAFQDRDEKLFF TGTGCCTTTCAGGACAGGGATGAAAAACTGTTTTTT
- TRBJ1-2 few TRBV7-9 CASSLVSQSYGYTF TGTGCCAGCAGCTTAGTTAGCCAGAGCTATGGCTACACCTTC
- TRBJ1-2 few TRBV28 CAIQGMGGRGNGYTF TGTGCCATCCAGGGTATGGGCGGAAGGGGTAATGGCTACACCTTC
- TRBJ2-1 - TRBV7-9 CASSSTYNEQFF TGTGCCAGCAGCTCCACCTACAATGAGCAGTTCTTC
- TRBJ1-1 few TRBV14 CASSLGQGWGAFF TGTGCCAGCAGCTTGGGTCAGGGCTGGGGAGCTTTCTTT
- TRBJ2-2 - TRBV19 CASSMAQGRPGELFF TGTGCCAGTAGTATGGCACAGGGAAGGCCCGGGGAGCTGTTTTTT
TRBD1 TRBJ1-6 few TRBV10-3 CAISGDRGSPLHF TGTGCCATCAGTGGTGACAGGGGATCACCCCTCCACTTT
TRBD1 TRBJ1-1 - TRBV15 CATSAYRGENTEAFF TGTGCCACCAGCGCTTACAGGGGGGAGAACACTGAAGCTTTCTTT
TRBD1 TRBJ2-7 once TRBV10-3 CAILSGQHSYEQYF TGTGCCATCCTATCGGGACAGCACTCCTACGAGCAGTACTTC
TRBD1 TRBJ1-3 - TRBV30 CAWSPPPGDRTSGNTIYF TGTGCCTGGAGCCCTCCCCCGGGGGACAGGACCTCTGGAAACACCATATATTTT
TRBD1 TRBJ1-4 - TRBV30 CAWSSPGGISEKLFF TGTGCCTGGAGTAGCCCAGGGGGGATAAGCGAAAAACTGTTTTTT
TRBD1 TRBJ2-3 - TRBV6-1 CASTGTGGTDTQYF TGTGCCAGCACCGGGACAGGGGGCACAGATACGCAGTATTTT
- TRBJ1-1 once TRBV7-9 CASSFGGLGTEAFF TGTGCCAGCAGCTTCGGGGGGCTCGGCACTGAAGCTTTCTTT
- TRBJ2-5 - TRBV6-1 CASIRDLQGRETQYF TGTGCCAGCATTCGGGACTTACAGGGGAGGGAGACCCAGTACTTC
TRBD1 TRBJ1-1 - TRBV9 CASSVATGGDLFF TGTGCCAGCAGCGTAGCGACAGGGGGCGATCTGTTCTTT
- TRBJ1-1 - TRBV6-4 CASREQGNTEAFF TGTGCCAGCAGGGAACAGGGGAACACTGAAGCTTTCTTT
- TRBJ2-1 - TRBV29-1 CSVEQSDYNEQFF TGCAGCGTTGAACAATCAGACTACAATGAGCAGTTCTTC
TRBD1 TRBJ1-2 few TRBV5-1 CASSSGQIYGYTF TGCGCCAGCAGCTCGGGACAGATCTATGGCTACACCTTC
- TRBJ2-7 - TRBV6-5 CASSYYSLDSYEQYF TGTGCCAGCAGTTACTACTCCCTCGACTCCTACGAGCAGTACTTC
- TRBJ2-7 - TRBV6-1 CASSGSLEQYF TGTGCCAGCAGTGGTTCATTGGAGCAGTACTTC
- TRBJ1-6 - TRBV10-3 CATVKDLGSLPLHF TGTGCCACCGTTAAGGACTTAGGTTCACTACCCCTCCACTTT
- TRBJ2-5 - TRBV5-1 CASSIVGGLGETQYF TGCGCCAGCAGCATTGTCGGGGGGCTAGGTGAGACCCAGTACTTC
- TRBJ1-4 - TRBV28 CASSSPGPRREKLFF TGTGCCAGCAGTTCGCCGGGTCCCCGGCGGGAAAAACTGTTTTTT
- TRBJ1-2 few TRBV21-1 CASSPGQGCSSYGYTF TGTGCCAGCAGCCCGGGACAGGGATGTAGTAGCTATGGCTACACCTTC
TRBD1 TRBJ2-5 - TRBV6-5 CASSYLGQGSQETQYF TGTGCCAGCAGTTACTTGGGACAGGGGAGTCAGGAGACCCAGTACTTC
- TRBJ2-7 - TRBV28 CASSLSGAVYEQYF TGTGCCAGCAGTTTATCAGGGGCCGTCTACGAGCAGTACTTC
TRBD1 TRBJ2-7 - TRBV29-1 CSADRGGHEQYF TGCAGCGCTGACAGGGGTGGTCACGAGCAGTACTTC
- TRBJ1-2 - TRBV10-3 CAIRWTDDDGYTF TGTGCCATCAGATGGACAGACGACGATGGCTACACCTTC
- TRBJ1-6 - TRBV30 CAWSVVGGSYNSPLHF TGTGCCTGGAGTGTCGTAGGGGGCTCCTATAATTCACCCCTCCACTTT
- TRBJ2-5 - TRBV5-1 CASRVSGVETQYF TGCGCCAGCAGGGTATCGGGGGTAGAGACCCAGTACTTC
TRBD1 TRBJ1-2 - TRBV28 CASSSSGTGYRRGYGYTF TGTGCCAGCAGCTCCTCCGGGACAGGGTACCGACGGGGGTATGGCTACACCTTC
TRBD1 TRBJ1-2 few TRBV5-4 CASSQRMDRGYGYTF TGTGCCAGCAGCCAACGAATGGACAGGGGCTATGGCTACACCTTC
TRBD1 TRBJ2-7 - TRBV30 CAWGTGPYEQYF TGTGCCTGGGGGACAGGTCCCTACGAGCAGTACTTC
- TRBJ1-5 - TRBV4-1 CASSRAWQGNQPQHF TGCGCCAGCAGCCGAGCGTGGCAGGGAAATCAGCCCCAGCATTTT
- TRBJ2-2 - TRBV6-5 CASSYRANTGELFF TGTGCCAGCAGTTACCGCGCGAACACCGGGGAGCTGTTTTTT
- TRBJ2-2 - TRBV5-5 CASRIGSRGTGELFF TGTGCCAGCAGAATTGGGTCCAGGGGCACCGGGGAGCTGTTTTTT
- TRBJ1-4 once TRBV10-3 CAISESRTPGTNEKLFF TGTGCCATCAGTGAGTCAAGGACCCCGGGGACTAATGAAAAACTGTTTTTT
TRBD2 TRBJ2-7 - TRBV4-2 CASSQPGLAGGEQYF TGTGCCAGCAGCCAACCGGGACTAGCGGGGGGCGAGCAGTACTTC
- TRBJ2-1 - TRBV19 CASALGTGWNEQFF TGTGCCAGTGCCCTCGGTACAGGGTGGAATGAGCAGTTCTTC
- TRBJ2-7 once TRBV11-2 CASSLVLGQYEQYF TGTGCCAGCAGCTTAGTTCTTGGACAGTACGAGCAGTACTTC
- TRBJ2-2 few TRBV7-2 CASSLGTLNTGELFF TGTGCCAGCAGCTTAGGAACTCTGAACACCGGGGAGCTGTTTTTT
- TRBJ2-7 - TRBV4-2 CASEGAYEQYF TGTGCCAGCGAGGGAGCCTACGAGCAGTACTTC
TRBD1 TRBJ2-7 - TRBV5-6 CASSFQRQGIDEQYF TGTGCCAGCAGCTTTCAGAGACAGGGCATCGACGAGCAGTACTTC
- TRBJ2-7 - TRBV2 CASSEGTDNAYEQYF TGTGCCAGCAGTGAAGGGACGGACAACGCCTACGAGCAGTACTTC
TRBD2 TRBJ2-2 - TRBV30 CAWRNLAGSIRGAGELFF TGTGCCTGGAGAAACCTAGCGGGGTCCATTCGGGGCGCCGGGGAGCTGTTTTTT
TRBD1 TRBJ1-6 - TRBV6-1 CATSGGQGNSPLHF TGTGCCACCTCGGGTGGACAGGGGAATTCACCCCTCCACTTT
TRBD1 TRBJ1-2 once TRBV5-1 CASSLGTGYGYTF TGCGCCAGCAGCTTGGGGACAGGGTATGGCTACACCTTC
TRBD2 TRBJ2-3 - TRBV7-9 CASNSGDATDTQYF TGTGCCAGCAACAGCGGGGACGCCACAGATACGCAGTATTTT
- TRBJ2-1 - TRBV5-6 CASSLVGGARNNEQFF TGTGCCAGCAGCTTGGTGGGGGGAGCCCGAAATAATGAGCAGTTCTTC